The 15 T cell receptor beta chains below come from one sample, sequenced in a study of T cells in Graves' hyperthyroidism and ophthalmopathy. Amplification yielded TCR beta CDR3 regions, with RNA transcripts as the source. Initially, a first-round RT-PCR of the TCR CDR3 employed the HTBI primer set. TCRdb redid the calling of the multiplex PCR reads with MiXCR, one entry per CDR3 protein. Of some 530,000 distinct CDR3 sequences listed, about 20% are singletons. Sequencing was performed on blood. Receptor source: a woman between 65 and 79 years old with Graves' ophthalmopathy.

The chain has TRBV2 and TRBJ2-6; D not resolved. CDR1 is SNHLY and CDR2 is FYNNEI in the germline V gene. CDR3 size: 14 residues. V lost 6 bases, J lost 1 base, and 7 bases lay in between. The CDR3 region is CASSQWSGANVLTF. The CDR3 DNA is TGTGCCAGCAGCCAATGGTCTGGGGCCAACGTCCTGACTTTC.

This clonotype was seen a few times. CDR3 sequence: CSASPAGVGGEKLFF. The CDR3, as DNA: TGCAGTGCTAGCCCTGCGGGGGTAGGAGGCGAAAAACTGTTTTTT. The chain recombines TRBV20-1 with TRBJ1-4, with D perhaps matching TRBD1 (5 bases). Trimming stripped 3 bases from V and 8 bases from J, with 19 bases between. The CDR3 spans 15 residues. Germline CDR1 and CDR2: DFQATT and SNEGSKA (reference sequence).

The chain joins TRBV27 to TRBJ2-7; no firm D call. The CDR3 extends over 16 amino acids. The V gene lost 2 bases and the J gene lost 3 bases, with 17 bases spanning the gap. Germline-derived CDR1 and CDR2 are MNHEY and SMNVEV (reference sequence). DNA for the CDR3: TGTGCCAGCAGTTTAAGATCCGGCAGCCCGAGCTACGAGCAGTACTTC. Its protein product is CASSLRSGSPSYEQYF.

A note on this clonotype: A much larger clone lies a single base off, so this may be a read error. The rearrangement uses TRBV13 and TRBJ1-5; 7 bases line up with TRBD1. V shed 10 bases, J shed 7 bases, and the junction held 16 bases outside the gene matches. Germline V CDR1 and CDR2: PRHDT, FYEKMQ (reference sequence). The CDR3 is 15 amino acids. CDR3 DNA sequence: TGTGCCACCAGTGATTCGACAGGGTTGGGACAGCCCCAGCATTTT. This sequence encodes CATSDSTGLGQPQHF.

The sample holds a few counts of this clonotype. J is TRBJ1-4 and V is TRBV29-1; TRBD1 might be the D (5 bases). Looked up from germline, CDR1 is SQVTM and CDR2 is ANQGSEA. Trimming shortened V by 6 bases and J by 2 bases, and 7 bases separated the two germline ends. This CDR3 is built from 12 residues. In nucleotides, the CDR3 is TGCAGCGTGGGGGTCACTAATGAAAAACTGTTTTTT. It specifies CSVGVTNEKLFF.

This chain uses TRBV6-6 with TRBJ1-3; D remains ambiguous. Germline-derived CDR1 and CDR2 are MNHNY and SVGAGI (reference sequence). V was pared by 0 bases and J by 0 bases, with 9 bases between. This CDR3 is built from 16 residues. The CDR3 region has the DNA TGTGCCAGCAGTTACTCCGGAGTGTCCTCTGGAAACACCATATATTTT. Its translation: CASSYSGVSSGNTIYF.

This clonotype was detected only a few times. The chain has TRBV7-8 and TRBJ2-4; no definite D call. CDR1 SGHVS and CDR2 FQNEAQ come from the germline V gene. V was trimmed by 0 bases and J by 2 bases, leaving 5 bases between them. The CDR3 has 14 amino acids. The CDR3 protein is CASSLAGTKNIQYF. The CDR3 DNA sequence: TGTGCCAGCAGCTTAGCAGGGACCAAAAACATTCAGTACTTC.

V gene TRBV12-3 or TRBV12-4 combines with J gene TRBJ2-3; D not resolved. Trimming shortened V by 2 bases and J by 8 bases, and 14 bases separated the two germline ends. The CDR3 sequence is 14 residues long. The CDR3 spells CASSLPVGVRTQYF. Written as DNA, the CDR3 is TGTGCCAGCAGTTTACCAGTCGGAGTGCGTACGCAGTATTTT.

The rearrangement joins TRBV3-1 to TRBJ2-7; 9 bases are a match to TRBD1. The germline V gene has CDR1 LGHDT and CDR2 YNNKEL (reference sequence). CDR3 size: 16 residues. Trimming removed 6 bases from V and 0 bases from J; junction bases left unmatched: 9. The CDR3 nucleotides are TGTGCCAGCAGTTTATGGTCGGGACAGGGCTCCTACGAGCAGTACTTC. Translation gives CASSLWSGQGSYEQYF.

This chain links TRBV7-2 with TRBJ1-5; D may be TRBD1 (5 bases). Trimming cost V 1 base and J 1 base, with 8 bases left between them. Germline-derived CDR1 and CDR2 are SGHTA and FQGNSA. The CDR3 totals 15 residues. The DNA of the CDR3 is TGTGCCAGCAGCTTAGTCGAGGGGAGCAATCAGCCCCAGCATTTT. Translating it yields CASSLVEGSNQPQHF. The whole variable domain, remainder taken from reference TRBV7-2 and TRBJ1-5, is GAGVSQSPSNKVTEKGKDVELRCDPISGHTALYWYRQSLGQGLEFLIYFQGNSAPDKSGLPSDRFSAERTGGSVSTLTIQRTQQEDSAVYLCASSLVEGSNQPQHFGDGTRLSIL.

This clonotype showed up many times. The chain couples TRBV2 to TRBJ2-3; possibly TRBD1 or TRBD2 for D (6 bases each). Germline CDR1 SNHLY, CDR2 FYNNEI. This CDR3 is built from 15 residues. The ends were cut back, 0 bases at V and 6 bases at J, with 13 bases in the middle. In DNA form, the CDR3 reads TGTGCCAGCAGTGAAGCGCCGGGGGCAGGTGATACGCAGTATTTT. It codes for CASSEAPGAGDTQYF.

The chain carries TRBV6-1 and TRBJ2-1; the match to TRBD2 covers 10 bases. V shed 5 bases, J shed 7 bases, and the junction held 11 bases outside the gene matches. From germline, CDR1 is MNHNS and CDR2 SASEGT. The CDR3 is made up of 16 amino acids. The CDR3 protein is CASSRAGTSVGNEQFF. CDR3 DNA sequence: TGTGCCAGCAGTCGCGCCGGGACTAGCGTCGGGAATGAGCAGTTCTTC.

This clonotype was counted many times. The CDR3 DNA is TGTGCCAGCAGCCGTTTAGGGGGACAGGCCTACGAGCAGTACTTC. This codes for CASSRLGGQAYEQYF. The chain carries TRBV28 and TRBJ2-7, with 8 nucleotides matching TRBD1. Per the germline V gene, CDR1 is MDHEN and CDR2 is SYDVKM. The CDR3 is made up of 15 amino acids. V trimming: 6 bases; J trimming: 2 bases; junction bases outside the gene matches: 9. The full variable domain, with the rest looked up from reference TRBV28 and TRBJ2-7, is DVKVTQSSRYLVKRTGEKVFLECVQDMDHENMFWYRQDPGLGLRLIYFSYDVKMKEKGDIPEGYSVSREKKERFSLILESASTNQTSMYLCASSRLGGQAYEQYFGPGTRLTVT.

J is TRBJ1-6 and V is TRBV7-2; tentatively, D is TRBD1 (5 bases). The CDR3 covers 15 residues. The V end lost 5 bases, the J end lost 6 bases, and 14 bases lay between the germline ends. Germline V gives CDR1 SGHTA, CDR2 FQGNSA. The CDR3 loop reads CASSASRVGNSPLHF. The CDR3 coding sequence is TGTGCCAGCAGCGCTTCCAGGGTGGGTAATTCACCCCTCCACTTT. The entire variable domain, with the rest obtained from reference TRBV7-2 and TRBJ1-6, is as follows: GAGVSQSPSNKVTEKGKDVELRCDPISGHTALYWYRQSLGQGLEFLIYFQGNSAPDKSGLPSDRFSAERTGGSVSTLTIQRTQQEDSAVYLCASSASRVGNSPLHFGNGTRLTVT.

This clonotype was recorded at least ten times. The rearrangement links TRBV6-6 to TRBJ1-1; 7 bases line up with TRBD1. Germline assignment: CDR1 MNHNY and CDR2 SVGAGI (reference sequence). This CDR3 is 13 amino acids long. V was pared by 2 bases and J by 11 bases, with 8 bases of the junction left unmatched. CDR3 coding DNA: TGTGCCAGCAGTTACGAGGGGGCCCTTGAGGCTTTCTTT. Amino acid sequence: CASSYEGALEAFF.